Listed below are T cell receptor beta chains from one sample, sequenced in a study of blood T cells in healthy people across ages. MiXCR, applied by TCRdb to the 5' RACE reads, yields one record per CDR3 protein. In the table there are approximately 800,000 distinct CDR3 sequences, roughly 64% of which are singletons. Sequencing was done on a sample of blood. Receptors originate from a young man in good health. The CDR3 runs from the conserved cysteine through the conserved F or W. D genes are given only for firm matches. Clone sizes are given selectively: once, few, many, or a class where the clone is expanded.

V	J	size	D	DNA	CDR3
TRBV28	TRBJ2-1	few	TRBD2	TGTGCCAGCAGTCCGGGGGGGGTTCGGAAGAATGAGCAGTTCTTC	CASSPGGVRKNEQFF
TRBV27	TRBJ2-7	few	-	TGTGCCAGCAGTTTTGGAATTTCCTACGAGCAGTACTTC	CASSFGISYEQYF
TRBV27	TRBJ1-2	-	-	TGTGCCAGCAGGCGGGGCAACTATGGCTACACCTTC	CASRRGNYGYTF
TRBV7-9	TRBJ2-3	-	TRBD2	TGTGCCAGCAGCTTTAGGGGAGCGGGGGATACAGATACGCAGTATTTT	CASSFRGAGDTDTQYF
TRBV6-6	TRBJ1-2	-	-	TGCGCCAGCAGTTTCTACAGCGGGAAGGACTATGGCTACACCTTC	CASSFYSGKDYGYTF
TRBV27	TRBJ2-7	-	TRBD2	TGTGCCAGCAGTTTATCCGGCGGGAGGGAATACGAGCAGTACTTC	CASSLSGGREYEQYF
TRBV7-9	TRBJ2-7	-	-	TGTGCCAGCAGCTTAGCTACGGCCGAGCAGTACTTC	CASSLATAEQYF
TRBV2	TRBJ1-6	-	-	TGTGCCAGCAGTGTGCGGCCTTCACCCCTCCACTTT	CASSVRPSPLHF
TRBV4-3	TRBJ1-1	-	-	TGCGCCAGCAGGGAGGGGCAGGGCTGGAACACTGAAGCTTTCTTT	CASREGQGWNTEAFF
TRBV20-1	TRBJ2-3	-	TRBD2	TGCAGTGCTAGAGGGGGATGGCGGGGGGCCACAGATACGCAGTATTTT	CSARGGWRGATDTQYF
TRBV7-9	TRBJ2-3	-	TRBD2	TGTGCCAGCAGCTCCTACCCCGCACCGGGACTAGCAACAGATACGCAGTATTTT	CASSSYPAPGLATDTQYF
TRBV14	TRBJ2-7	-	-	TGTGCCAGCAGCAAGGAGGGGAAGGATGCAGGCGGCGAGCAGTACTTC	CASSKEGKDAGGEQYF
TRBV7-2	TRBJ2-3	-	-	TGTGCCAGCAGCTTTCTACCGCGAAACCCCCTCACAGATACACAGTATTTT	CASSFLPRNPLTDTQYF
TRBV6-1	TRBJ1-2	-	-	TGTGCCGGCAACGAGAGGGGCCAGGGCCCTAACTATGGCTACACCTTC	CAGNERGQGPNYGYTF
TRBV4-2	TRBJ2-7	-	TRBD2	TGTGCCAGCAGCCGAGGGGGGGCTAGCGGGGAGTTCTACGAGCAGTACTTC	CASSRGGASGEFYEQYF
TRBV7-8	TRBJ2-6	many	-	TGTGCCAGCAAAAACTCTGGGGCCAACGTCCTGACTTTC	CASKNSGANVLTF
TRBV4-3	TRBJ2-7	-	-	TGCGCCAGCAGCCAAGAGTGGGGTGTGGGGAGCTCCTACGAGCAGTACTTC	CASSQEWGVGSSYEQYF
TRBV29-1	TRBJ2-5	few	TRBD2	TGCAGCGTTGTGAGGACTAGCGGGGGACCCTCCAAGACCCAGTACTTC	CSVVRTSGGPSKTQYF
TRBV20-1	TRBJ1-2	once	TRBD1	TGCAGTGCCGCAGGGGGCTCCGCTTTCTATGGCTACACCTTC	CSAAGGSAFYGYTF
TRBV19	TRBJ1-6	-	-	TGTGCCAGTAGTATAGATGGCCGTCGGAATTCACCCCTCCACTTT	CASSIDGRRNSPLHF
TRBV7-2	TRBJ2-5	-	TRBD2	TGTGCCAGCAGCTTAGTGGGGACTAGGAAAGAGACCCAGTACTTC	CASSLVGTRKETQYF
TRBV5-1	TRBJ2-5	few	-	TGCGCCAGCAGCTTGGACATCGGCGCGGAGACCCAGTACTTC	CASSLDIGAETQYF
TRBV11-2	TRBJ2-7	-	TRBD1	TGTGCCAGCAGTTCGGGACAGGCACCCTACGAGCAGTACTTC	CASSSGQAPYEQYF
TRBV25-1	TRBJ1-2	-	TRBD1	TGTGCCAGCAGAGGACTCGGGACAGGGAATGGCTACACCTTC	CASRGLGTGNGYTF
TRBV2	TRBJ2-7	-	-	TGTGCCAGCAGTGAAGCTGGGCAGGGTTGGACCTACGAGCAGTACTTC	CASSEAGQGWTYEQYF
TRBV14	TRBJ2-7	-	-	TGTGCCAGCAGCCAAGGGGTTTACAATGAGCAGTACTTC	CASSQGVYNEQYF
TRBV28	TRBJ2-5	-	TRBD2	TGTGCCAGCAGCGAACCGGGAGGGACGGCCCAGTACTTC	CASSEPGGTAQYF
TRBV4-2	TRBJ1-2	-	-	TGTGCCAGCAGCCAAGATGCAGGCCTCTTGGGCTACACCTTC	CASSQDAGLLGYTF
TRBV20-1	TRBJ2-3	-	-	TGCAGTGCTAGGCGCGGCTCTAGCACAGATACGCAGTATTTT	CSARRGSSTDTQYF
TRBV25-1	TRBJ1-1	-	-	TGTGCCAGCCGTCGGGTCGATTCGGGTGAAGCTTTCTTT	CASRRVDSGEAFF
TRBV10-3	TRBJ1-6	-	-	TGTGCCATCAGTGAACTGGGGGGCCCTAATTCACCCCTCCACTTT	CAISELGGPNSPLHF
TRBV20-1	TRBJ2-7	-	TRBD1	TGCAGTGCCGAGACAGGGAAGGGAACATACGAGCAGTACTTC	CSAETGKGTYEQYF
TRBV20-1	TRBJ2-1	-	TRBD2	TGCAGTGCTAGAGTCACGGGGAGGACTAGCGGACACTACAATGAGCAGTTCTTC	CSARVTGRTSGHYNEQFF
TRBV7-9	TRBJ2-3	-	-	TGTGCCAGCAGCTTAGTCGGATCAGGGTCGGATACGCAGTATTTT	CASSLVGSGSDTQYF
TRBV7-9	TRBJ1-1	-	-	TGTGCCAGCAGCTTAATTCGGCAGGACACTGAAGCTTTCTTT	CASSLIRQDTEAFF